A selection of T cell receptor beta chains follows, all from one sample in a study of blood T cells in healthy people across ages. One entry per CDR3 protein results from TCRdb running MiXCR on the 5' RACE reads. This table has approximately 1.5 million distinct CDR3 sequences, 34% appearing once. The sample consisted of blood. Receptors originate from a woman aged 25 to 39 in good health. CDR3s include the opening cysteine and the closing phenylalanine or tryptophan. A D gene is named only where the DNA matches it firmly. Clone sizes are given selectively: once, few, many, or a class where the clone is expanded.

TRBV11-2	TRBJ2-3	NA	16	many	TGTGCCAGCAGCTTAGATCTACGGGGGAGCACAGATACGCAGTATTTT	CASSLDLRGSTDTQYF
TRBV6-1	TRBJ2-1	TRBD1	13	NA	TGTGCCGGTAACAGGGGCCCCTACAATGAGCAGTTCTTC	CAGNRGPYNEQFF
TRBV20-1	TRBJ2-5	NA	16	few	TGCAGTGCTGCCAGATTGAGGGCAATAAGGAGGGAGACCCAGTACTTC	CSAARLRAIRRETQYF
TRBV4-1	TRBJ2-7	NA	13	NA	TGCGCCAGCAGCACGGGACGGCCGTCGGAGCAGTACTTC	CASSTGRPSEQYF
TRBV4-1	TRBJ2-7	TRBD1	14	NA	TGCGCCAGGATCGACAGGGTTAGCGCCTACGAGCAGTACTTC	CARIDRVSAYEQYF
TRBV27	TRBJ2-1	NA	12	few	TGTGCCAGCAGTTTTGGCCTGAATAAGCAGTTCTTC	CASSFGLNKQFF
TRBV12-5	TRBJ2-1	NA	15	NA	TGTGCTAGTGGTTTGGTAACGGCGGCCGGAAATGAGCAGTTCTTC	CASGLVTAAGNEQFF
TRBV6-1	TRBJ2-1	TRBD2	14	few	TGTGCCAGCAGTGAATCGCGACTAGCGAATGAGCAGTTCTTC	CASSESRLANEQFF
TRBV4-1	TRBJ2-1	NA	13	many	TGCGCCAGCAGCCAAGTAAACACCAATGAGCAGTTCTTC	CASSQVNTNEQFF
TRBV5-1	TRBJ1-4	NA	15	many	TGTGCCAGCAGCTTGGGCGGGGCAACTAATGAAAAACTGTTTTTT	CASSLGGATNEKLFF
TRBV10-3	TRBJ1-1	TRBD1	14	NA	TGTGCCATCAGACCGGGACAGTTGAACACTGAAGCTTTCTTT	CAIRPGQLNTEAFF
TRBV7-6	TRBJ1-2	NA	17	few	TGTGCCAGCAGCTCTCGGACAGACCCAGTAGCTAACTATGGCTACACCTTC	CASSSRTDPVANYGYTF
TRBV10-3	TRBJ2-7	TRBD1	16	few	TGTGCCATCAGTGAGTTGGACAGGGTTCCTGCCTACGAGCAGTACTTC	CAISELDRVPAYEQYF
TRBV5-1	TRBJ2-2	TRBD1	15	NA	TGCGCCAGCAGCCTGGACAGGGTTGTTAACGGGGAGCTGTTTTTT	CASSLDRVVNGELFF
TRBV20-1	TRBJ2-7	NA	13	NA	TGCAGTGCTGCAGGTAGCGAGATCTACGAGCAGTACTTC	CSAAGSEIYEQYF
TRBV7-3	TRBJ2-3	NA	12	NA	TGTGCCAGCGGGGGGGGCCGCGATACGCAGTATTTT	CASGGGRDTQYF
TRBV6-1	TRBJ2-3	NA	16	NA	TGTGCCAGCTTTTCAAATTGGCGGGCGCGGACAGATACGCAGTATTTT	CASFSNWRARTDTQYF
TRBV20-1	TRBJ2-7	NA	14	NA	TGCAGTGCTCTCGGGACTCCTAATCCCTACGAGCAGTACTTC	CSALGTPNPYEQYF
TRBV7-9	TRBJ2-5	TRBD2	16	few	TGTGCCAGCAGCTCCGGGACTAGCGGGGGGGCCAAGACCCAGTACTTC	CASSSGTSGGAKTQYF
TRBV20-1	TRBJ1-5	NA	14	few	TGCAGTGCTAGAGATGGGGGAGGGGTTCAGCCCCAGCATTTT	CSARDGGGVQPQHF
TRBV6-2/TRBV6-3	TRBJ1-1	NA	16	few	TGTGCCAGCAGTTACTCGAAGGGAGATCTGAACACTGAAGCTTTCTTT	CASSYSKGDLNTEAFF
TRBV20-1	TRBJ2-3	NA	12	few	TGCAGTGCTAGAGACCAGCAGGATACGCAGTATTTT	CSARDQQDTQYF
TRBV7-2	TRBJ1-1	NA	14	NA	TGTGCCAGCAGCTTAACCTACAGGGACACTGAAGCTTTCTTT	CASSLTYRDTEAFF
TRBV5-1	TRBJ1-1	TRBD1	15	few	TGCGCCAGCAGCTTGACAGGGGTTAGCGGTACTGAAGCTTTCTTT	CASSLTGVSGTEAFF
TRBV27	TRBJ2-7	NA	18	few	TGTGCCAGCAGTATGGGCGGCCAGGGGAGGCAGCGTAGCTACGAGCAGTACTTC	CASSMGGQGRQRSYEQYF
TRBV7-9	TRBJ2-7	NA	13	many	TGTGCCAGCAGCTTATCTCCGGGAGTAGGGCAGTACTTC	CASSLSPGVGQYF
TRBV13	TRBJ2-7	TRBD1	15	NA	TGTGCCAGCAGCGATAAGGACAGGGGGCTCTACGAGCAGTACTTC	CASSDKDRGLYEQYF
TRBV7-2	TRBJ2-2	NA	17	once	TGTGCCAGCAGCTTAGAGGGGCGGGGCGTCAACACCGGGGAGCTGTTTTTT	CASSLEGRGVNTGELFF
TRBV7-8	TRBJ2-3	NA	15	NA	TGTGCCAGCAGCTTTGGCAGGGTTGGCACAGATACGCAGTATTTT	CASSFGRVGTDTQYF
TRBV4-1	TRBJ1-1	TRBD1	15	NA	TGCGCCAGCAGCCACCCGGGACAGGGGGTCACTGAAGCTTTCTTT	CASSHPGQGVTEAFF
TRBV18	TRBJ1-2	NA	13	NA	TGTGCCAGCTCACTTACTGAACCCTATGGCCACACCTTC	CASSLTEPYGHTF
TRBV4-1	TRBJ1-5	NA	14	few	TGCGCCAGCAGCCATCCAGGGCTCAATCAGCCCCAGCATTTT	CASSHPGLNQPQHF
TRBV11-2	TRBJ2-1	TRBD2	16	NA	TGTGCCAGCAGCCTCACCGGGACTAGCATCTACAATGAGCAGTTCTTC	CASSLTGTSIYNEQFF
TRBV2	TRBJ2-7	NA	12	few	TGTGCCAGCAGTGTGTCCAGGGACGAGCAGTACTTC	CASSVSRDEQYF
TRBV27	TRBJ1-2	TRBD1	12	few	TGTGCCAGCATTACAGGGGGAAATGGCTACACCTTC	CASITGGNGYTF
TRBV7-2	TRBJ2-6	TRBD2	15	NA	TGTGCCAGCAGCCGCCGGGGGGTTGGGGCCAACGTCCTGACTTTC	CASSRRGVGANVLTF
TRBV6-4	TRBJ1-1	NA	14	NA	TGTGCCAGCAGAAAACAGCCCTTAAACACTGAAGCTTTCTTT	CASRKQPLNTEAFF
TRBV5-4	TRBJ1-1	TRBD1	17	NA	TGTGCCAGCAGCTCCCTTGACAGGGCCACCATGAACACTGAAGCTTTCTTT	CASSSLDRATMNTEAFF
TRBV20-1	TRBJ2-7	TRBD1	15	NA	TGCAGTGCTGAAGACGGGACAGAGGAATTCTACGAGCAGTACTTC	CSAEDGTEEFYEQYF
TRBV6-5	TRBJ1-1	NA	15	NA	TGTGCCAGCAGTTCTCCGACAGCTGGAAGGACTGAAGCTTTCTTT	CASSSPTAGRTEAFF
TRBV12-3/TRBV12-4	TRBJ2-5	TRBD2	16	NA	TGTGCCAGCAGTTTTGGGACTAGCGGGGGAAAAGAGGCCCAGTACTTC	CASSFGTSGGKEAQYF
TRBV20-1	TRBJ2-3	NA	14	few	TGCAGTGCTAGAGAGCGGGGTCGGACAGATACGCAGTATTTT	CSARERGRTDTQYF
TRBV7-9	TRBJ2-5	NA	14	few	TGTGCCAGCAGCCAGATCAGGGGACTAGAGACCCAGTACTTC	CASSQIRGLETQYF
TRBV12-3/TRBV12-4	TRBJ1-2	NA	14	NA	TGTGCCAGCAGTTTAACAGGGATGAACTATGGCTACACCTTC	CASSLTGMNYGYTF
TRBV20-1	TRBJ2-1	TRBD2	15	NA	TGCAGTGCACAAATCCCCCAGCGGGGGGTGATAGAGCAGTTCTTC	CSAQIPQRGVIEQFF
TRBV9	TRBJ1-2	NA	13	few	TGTGCCAGCAGCGTAGGGGATAACTATGGCTACACCTTC	CASSVGDNYGYTF